A single sample is the source of the 21 T cell receptor beta chains below, sequenced in a study of OX40 agonist ivuxolimab in advanced cancers. Using immunoSEQ multiplex PCR, the repertoire was profiled, and TCRdb retains in-frame clones only, with some absent. The data contain 50,000 or so clones, around 84% of them singletons. The specimen comprised CD4+ or CD8+ T cells sorted from blood, sampled in a trial of the OX40 agonist ivuxolimab. The source of these receptors is an adult with an advanced solid tumor such as melanoma, head and neck, liver or kidney cancer.

The chain links TRBV29-1 to TRBJ2-1, with a tentative D call TRBD2 (7 bases). The CDR3 loop spans 13 amino acids. Trimming took 4 bases from V and 7 from J, leaving 14 bases between them. Germline CDR1 SQVTM, CDR2 ANQGSEA. CDR3 nucleotides: TGCAGCGTTGTAGGGGGGGCCAGTAATGAGCAGTTCTTC. Translated: CSVVGGASNEQFF.

The chain joins TRBV28 to TRBJ1-1; possible D gene TRBD1, 5 bases. V gave up 3 bases and J gave up 4 bases, with 15 bases separating them. Germline CDR1 reads MDHEN; CDR2 reads SYDVKM. The CDR3 is made up of 15 amino acids. DNA of the CDR3: TGTGCCAGCAGTTTTGCGGGGCAGGGAGGCACTGAAGCTTTCTTT. Protein: CASSFAGQGGTEAFF.

The chain joins TRBV13 to TRBJ2-1; D might be TRBD1 (6 bases). The CDR3 covers 14 residues. The V end was cut by 5 bases, the J end by 8 bases, with 16 bases between. The germline V gene has CDR1 PRHDT and CDR2 FYEKMQ (reference sequence). The CDR3 coding sequence is TGTGCCAGCAGCCATCAATTAAACAGGGATGAGCAGTTCTTC. It translates to CASSHQLNRDEQFF.

This sequence joins TRBV4-3 and TRBJ2-5; D is unresolved. V was clipped by 0 bases and J by 2 bases, with 10 bases between them. This CDR3 spans 15 amino acids. Germline V gene sequence: CDR1 LGHNA, CDR2 YSLEER. CDR3 DNA sequence: TGCGCCAGCAGCCAAGATCGAGCGTTACAAGAGACCCAGTACTTC. Translation gives CASSQDRALQETQYF.

The chain uses TRBV6-5 and TRBJ2-1; D may be TRBD2 (6 bases). V was trimmed by 2 bases and J by 9 bases, leaving 17 bases between them. Germline lookup yields CDR1 MNHEY and CDR2 SVGAGI. The CDR3 runs 15 residues. CDR3 amino acids: CASSYQLALEGEQFF. The CDR3 region has the DNA TGTGCCAGCAGTTACCAGCTCGCCCTGGAGGGTGAGCAGTTCTTC.

With respect to this clone: This specimen includes other DNA sequences encoding the same CDR3. J is TRBJ2-7 and V is TRBV4-3; 8 bases line up with TRBD2. With 0 bases clipped from V and 1 base from J, the junction kept 5 bases outside the gene matches. In germline, CDR1 is LGHNA, CDR2 YSLEER. The CDR3 has 16 amino acids. CDR3 sequence: CASSQDWPGGSYEQYF. The CDR3 region has the DNA TGCGCCAGCAGCCAAGATTGGCCGGGGGGGTCCTACGAGCAGTACTTC.

The gene calls are TRBV11-2 and TRBJ2-7, with a tentative D call TRBD1 (6 bases). Germline V gene data show CDR1 as SGHAT and CDR2 as FQNNGV. The CDR3 sequence is 11 residues long. The V end was cut by 5 bases, the J end by 7 bases, with 9 bases between. CDR3 sequence (DNA): TGTGCCAGCAGCCTCGGACAGGAGCAGTACGTC. Encoded protein: CASSLGQEQYV.

The V gene is TRBV7-8, the J gene TRBJ2-7; no firm D call. Trimming shortened V by 4 bases and J by 0 bases, and 16 bases separated the two germline ends. The CDR3 loop spans 16 amino acids. Germline CDR1 is SGHVS and CDR2 is FQNEAQ. CDR3 amino acids: CASSSPGLRSSYEQYF. The CDR3 coding sequence is TGTGCCAGCAGCTCACCCGGGCTCCGGAGCTCCTACGAGCAGTACTTC.

This clone was counted once. V usage is TRBV7-9 and J usage is TRBJ1-1; a possible D gene is TRBD1 (5 bases). The ends were cut back, 3 bases at V and 3 bases at J, with 20 bases in the middle. Germline V gives CDR1 SEHNR, CDR2 FQNEAQ (reference sequence). The CDR3 is 17 residues long. This CDR3 reads CASSFRSVGGEHTEAFF. The CDR3 coding sequence is TGTGCCAGCAGCTTTAGATCAGTCGGGGGTGAGCACACTGAAGCTTTCTTT. Using reference TRBV7-9 and TRBJ1-1 for the parts outside the CDR3, the full variable domain is DTGVSQNPRHKITKRGQNVTFRCDPISEHNRLYWYRQTLGQGPEFLTYFQNEAQLEKSRLLSDRFSAERPKGSFSTLEIQRTEQGDSAMYLCASSFRSVGGEHTEAFFGQGTRLTVV.

The J gene is TRBJ2-4, the V gene TRBV7-9; no definite D call. The CDR3 totals 16 residues. V dropped 1 base and J dropped 1 base, with 11 bases sitting between them. The germline CDR1 and CDR2 sequences are SEHNR and FQNEAQ (reference sequence). The CDR3 DNA sequence: TGTGCCAGCAGCTTAGGGACCTTGGGGGCCAAAAACATTCAGTACTTC. It encodes CASSLGTLGAKNIQYF. Complete variable domain (other parts from reference TRBV7-9 and TRBJ2-4): DTGVSQNPRHKITKRGQNVTFRCDPISEHNRLYWYRQTLGQGPEFLTYFQNEAQLEKSRLLSDRFSAERPKGSFSTLEIQRTEQGDSAMYLCASSLGTLGAKNIQYFGAGTRLSVL.

The J gene is TRBJ2-1, the V gene TRBV7-6; D uncertain. V was pared by 5 bases and J by 0 bases, with 14 bases between. The germline CDR1 and CDR2 sequences are SGHVS and FNYEAQ. The CDR3 length is 16 residues. CDR3: CASSPLDKSSYNEQFF. For the CDR3, the DNA is TGTGCCAGCAGCCCGCTAGACAAGAGCTCCTACAATGAGCAGTTCTTC.

The chain employs TRBV7-9 and TRBJ1-1; the D gene is possibly TRBD1 (5 bases). This CDR3 is 14 amino acids long. Germline lookup yields CDR1 SEHNR and CDR2 FQNEAQ (reference sequence). V was clipped by 5 bases and J by 11 bases, with 21 bases between them. The CDR3 loop is CASSRDAGREDAFF. For the CDR3, the DNA is TGTGCCAGCAGCCGAGATGCGGGGCGCGAGGACGCTTTCTTT.

This clone was seen only once. CDR3 DNA sequence: TGCGCCAGCAGCGCACAGGGCGAGGACGAGCAGTACTTC. Amino acid sequence: CASSAQGEDEQYF. The V gene is TRBV4-1, the J gene TRBJ2-7, with D perhaps TRBD1 (6 bases). The germline gives CDR1 MGHRA, CDR2 YSYEKL. The CDR3 is made up of 13 amino acids. The V and J ends lost 5 bases and 5 bases respectively, with 13 bases between them.

The V gene is TRBV5-8, the J gene TRBJ1-3, with D maybe TRBD1 (5 bases). The CDR3 extends over 19 amino acids. Germline assignment: CDR1 SGHTS and CDR2 YDEGEE. V was pared by 1 base and J by 0 bases, with 20 bases between. The CDR3 protein is CASSLSPSGPPHSGNTIYF. The CDR3 nucleotides read TGTGCCAGCAGCTTGTCGCCTTCAGGGCCACCCCACTCTGGAAACACCATATATTTT.

The chain is built from TRBV2 and TRBJ2-7, with 8 positions matching TRBD1. The trim removed 2 bases at V and 5 bases at J, leaving 2 bases unmatched. The CDR3 is made up of 13 amino acids. CDR1 is SNHLY, CDR2 FYNNEI, per germline. The CDR3 is CASSEQGADEQYV. The CDR3 DNA follows: TGTGCCAGCAGTGAACAGGGGGCTGACGAGCAGTACGTC.

This clone appeared a single time. The chain couples TRBV18 to TRBJ1-6; 7 bases match TRBD1. Germline V lookup: CDR1 KGHSH, CDR2 LQKENI. The V gene end was trimmed by 3 bases and the J gene end by 8 bases; junction bases not matched to a gene: 19. The CDR3 has 19 residues. Here the CDR3 DNA reads TGTGCCAGCTCACCGGCCCTCATCTCGTGGACAGGCTCCGATTCACCCCTCCACTTT. It codes for CASSPALISWTGSDSPLHF. Filled out from reference TRBV18 and TRBJ1-6, the complete variable domain reads NAGVMQNPRHLVRRRGQEARLRCSPMKGHSHVYWYRQLPEEGLKFMVYLQKENIIDESGMPKERFSAEFPKEGPSILRIQQVVRGDSAAYFCASSPALISWTGSDSPLHFGNGTRLTVT.

The J gene is TRBJ1-3, the V gene TRBV23-1, with D hard to call. TRBV23-1 is marked as an open reading frame, function uncertain. Trimming took 2 bases from V and 2 from J, leaving 13 bases between them. This CDR3 spans 16 amino acids. The DNA for the CDR3 is TGCGCCAGCAGTCAAATTTCGAAGTCCCCTGGAAACACCATATATTTT. Translating gives CASSQISKSPGNTIYF.

The genes are TRBV9 and TRBJ1-1, with 7 positions matching TRBD1. Germline CDR1 and CDR2: SGDLS and YYNGEE. CDR3 length: 16 residues. J lost 5 bases, V lost 0 bases, and 10 bases had no gene match. CDR3 nucleotides: TGTGCCAGCAGCGTAGGGGAGGGGGCCCGCGGGACTGAAGCTTTCTTT. Amino acids: CASSVGEGARGTEAFF.

The rearrangement links TRBV7-6 to TRBJ1-2; possible D gene TRBD1, 5 bases. Per germline, CDR1 SGHVS and CDR2 FNYEAQ. Trimming shortened V by 1 base and J by 8 bases, and 14 bases separated the two germline ends. This CDR3 spans 14 amino acids. The CDR3 DNA sequence: TGTGCCAGCAGCTTAGGGGGGGAGGGCTACGGCTACACCTTC. Translated: CASSLGGEGYGYTF.

The J gene is TRBJ2-7, the V gene TRBV27, with D tentatively TRBD1 (5 bases). Germline V CDR1 and CDR2: MNHEY, SMNVEV (reference sequence). The V end lost 5 bases, the J end lost 0 bases, and 11 bases lay between the germline ends. This CDR3 contains 14 residues. CDR3 protein: CASSPMTVSYEQYF. The CDR3 DNA sequence: TGTGCCAGCAGTCCGATGACAGTCTCCTACGAGCAGTACTTC.

The CDR3 DNA reads as TGTGCCAGCAGTTTCGGCCAGTCCTACGAGCAGTACTTC. This gives the protein CASSFGQSYEQYF. The V gene is TRBV27, the J gene TRBJ2-7; D not certain. CDR1 and CDR2 (germline): MNHEY, SMNVEV (reference sequence). The V end was cut by 3 bases, the J end by 1 base, with 7 bases between. The CDR3 covers 13 residues.